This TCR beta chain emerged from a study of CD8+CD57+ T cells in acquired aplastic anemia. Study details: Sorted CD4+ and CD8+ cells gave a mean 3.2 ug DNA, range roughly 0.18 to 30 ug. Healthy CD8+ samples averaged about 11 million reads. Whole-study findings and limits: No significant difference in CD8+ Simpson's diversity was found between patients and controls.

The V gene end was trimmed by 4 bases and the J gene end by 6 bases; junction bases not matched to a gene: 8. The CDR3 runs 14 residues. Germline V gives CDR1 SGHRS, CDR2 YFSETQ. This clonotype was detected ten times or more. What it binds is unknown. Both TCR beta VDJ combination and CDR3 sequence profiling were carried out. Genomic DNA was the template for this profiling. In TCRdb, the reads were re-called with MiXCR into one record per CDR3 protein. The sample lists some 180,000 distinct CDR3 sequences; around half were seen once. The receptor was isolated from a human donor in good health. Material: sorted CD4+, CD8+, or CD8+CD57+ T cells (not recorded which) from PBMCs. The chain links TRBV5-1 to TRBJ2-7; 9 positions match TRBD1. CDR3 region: CASSPDRGSFEQYF. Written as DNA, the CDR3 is TGCGCCAGCAGCCCGGACAGGGGATCATTCGAGCAGTACTTC.